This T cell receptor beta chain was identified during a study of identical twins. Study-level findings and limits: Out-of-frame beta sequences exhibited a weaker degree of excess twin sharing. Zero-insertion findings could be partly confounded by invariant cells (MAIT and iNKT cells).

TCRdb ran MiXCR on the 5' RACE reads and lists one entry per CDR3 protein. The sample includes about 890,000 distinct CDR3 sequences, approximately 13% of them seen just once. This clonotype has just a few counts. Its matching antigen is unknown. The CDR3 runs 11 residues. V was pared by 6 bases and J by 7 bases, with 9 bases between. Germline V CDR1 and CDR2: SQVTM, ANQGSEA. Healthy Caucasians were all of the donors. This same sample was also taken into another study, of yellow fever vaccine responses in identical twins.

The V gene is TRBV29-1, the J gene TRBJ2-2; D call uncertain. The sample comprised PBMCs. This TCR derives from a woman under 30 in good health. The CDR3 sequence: CSVPLNGELFF. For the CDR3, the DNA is TGCAGCGTACCCTTGAACGGGGAGCTGTTTTTT.